The 14 T cell receptor beta chains below come from one sample, sequenced in a study of blood T cell repertoires in COVID-19. Repertoires were generated with immunoSEQ multiplex PCR, while TCRdb's copy carries only in-frame clones and drops some. The repertoire holds tens of thousands of clones, more than 75% seen once, with approximately 9.6% in the top ten. Source material: peripheral blood. Source of these receptors: a man aged 50 to 60 with active COVID-19.

The J gene is TRBJ2-3, the V gene TRBV19, with TRBD2 identical over 15 bases. J gave up 0 bases and V 4 bases, and 8 bases lay outside the gene matches. The CDR3 is made up of 19 amino acids. CDR1 and CDR2 from the germline V gene are LNHDA and SQIVND (reference sequence). The CDR3 bases are TGTGCCAGTAGTAAAATGGGACTAGCGGGAGGTGCTAGCACAGATACGCAGTATTTT. Its protein product is CASSKMGLAGGASTDTQYF.

This clone appeared once. This chain joins TRBV25-1 and TRBJ1-2; D uncertain. V lost 3 bases to trimming and J lost 4 bases, with 24 bases between them. CDR1 is MGHDK, CDR2 SYGVNS, per germline. The CDR3 has 18 residues. Here the CDR3 DNA reads TGTGCCAGCAGTGACTCGCCACTCCGGGGAAGTCCAGGCTATGGCTACACCTTC. As protein: CASSDSPLRGSPGYGYTF.

The V call is TRBV9, the J call TRBJ2-5; D is ambiguous. The CDR3 consists of 15 residues. Germline V gene lookup returns CDR1 SGDLS and CDR2 YYNGEE. Trimming stripped 3 bases from V and 1 base from J, with 13 bases between. CDR3 residues: CASSAAPGLQETQYF. DNA for the CDR3: TGTGCCAGCAGCGCGGCTCCGGGTCTCCAAGAGACCCAGTACTTC.

This clone came up a few times. The chain employs TRBV30 and TRBJ2-6; D not resolved. The CDR3 extends over 16 amino acids. V gave up 2 bases and J gave up 3 bases, with 14 bases separating them. CDR1 and CDR2 from the germline V gene are GTSNPN and SVGIG (reference sequence). CDR3 sequence: CAWSLWAQSGANVLTF. The CDR3 bases are TGTGCCTGGAGTCTGTGGGCCCAGAGTGGGGCCAACGTCCTGACTTTC.

This clone was observed a single time. The V gene is TRBV28, the J gene TRBJ2-1, with 9 bases matching TRBD2. This CDR3 has 15 residues. The germline V gene encodes CDR1 MDHEN and CDR2 SYDVKM. Trimming removed 3 bases from V and 9 bases from J; junction bases left unmatched: 9. CDR3 in DNA: TGTGCCAGCAGTTTGGGGGTAGCGGGAGTTGGTGAGCAGTTCTTC. Protein product: CASSLGVAGVGEQFF.

This clone was detected only once. This rearrangement joins TRBV10-1 to TRBJ2-3; the match to TRBD2 covers 13 bases. CDR3 size: 19 residues. V lost 4 bases, J lost 0 bases, and 10 bases stayed unmatched. CDR1 WNHNN and CDR2 SYGVQD come from the germline V gene (reference sequence). The CDR3 sequence: CASSGGLAGPESSTDTQYF. CDR3 in DNA: TGCGCCAGCAGTGGGGGACTAGCGGGGCCTGAATCAAGCACAGATACGCAGTATTTT.

The table lists this clone with a count of one. The rearrangement joins TRBV3-1 (or the pseudogene TRBV3-2) to TRBJ2-7; 9 positions agree with TRBD1. Germline values: CDR1 LGHDT, CDR2 YNNKEL (reference sequence). Trimming removed 1 base from V and 5 bases from J; junction bases left unmatched: 6. The CDR3 runs to 15 residues. The CDR3 DNA follows: TGTGCCAGCAGCCAAGGGAACAGGGGGCAGAACGAGCAGTACTTC. The encoded protein is CASSQGNRGQNEQYF.

The chain employs TRBV7-2 and TRBJ2-4, with 12 nucleotides matching TRBD2. This CDR3 spans 18 amino acids. Germline values: CDR1 SGHTA, CDR2 FQGNSA. V trimming: 5 bases; J trimming: 3 bases; junction bases outside the gene matches: 11. CDR3: CASSPSPLAGGGKNIQYF. The CDR3 DNA follows: TGTGCCAGCAGCCCTAGTCCCCTAGCGGGAGGGGGCAAAAACATTCAGTACTTC.

The rearrangement joins TRBV6-5 to TRBJ2-5; 7 positions match TRBD1. V gave up 5 bases and J gave up 5 bases; unmatched junction bases: 8. Germline assignment: CDR1 MNHEY and CDR2 SVGAGI. The CDR3 totals 14 residues. CDR3 loop: CASSLSTGLETQYF. Written as DNA, the CDR3 is TGTGCCAGCAGTCTCTCGACAGGGCTGGAGACCCAGTACTTC.

CDR3 loop: CASSEGGEAGNTIYF. Here the CDR3 DNA reads TGTGCCAGCAGTGAAGGGGGGGAGGCTGGAAACACCATATATTTT. This rearrangement joins TRBV6-1 to TRBJ1-3; a possible D gene is TRBD1 (5 bases). This CDR3 region has 15 residues. V lost 1 base, J lost 2 bases, and 9 bases lay in between. CDR1 and CDR2 from the germline V gene are MNHNS and SASEGT.

This chain connects TRBV7-2 to TRBJ2-1; 8 bases align to TRBD2. The CDR3 has 17 amino acids. CDR1 and CDR2 from the germline V gene are SGHTA and FQGNSA. The J segment lost 5 bases and the V segment lost 2 bases, leaving 11 bases of the junction unmatched. CDR3 bases: TGTGCCAGCAGCTTACGGTTTCCGAGACTAGCGAACAATGAGCAGTTCTTC. Translation gives CASSLRFPRLANNEQFF.

This chain links TRBV18 with TRBJ2-7; D not resolved. Looked up from germline, CDR1 is KGHSH and CDR2 is LQKENI. V lost 2 bases, J lost 5 bases, and 19 bases lay in between. The CDR3 has 16 residues. The CDR3 loop is CASSPNTVPSLHEQYF. In DNA form, the CDR3 reads TGTGCCAGCTCACCAAATACAGTCCCGAGCCTCCACGAGCAGTACTTC.

This rearrangement joins TRBV4-2 to TRBJ2-4; tentatively, D is TRBD2 (6 bases). This CDR3 has 17 residues. CDR1 and CDR2 from the germline V gene are LGHNA and YNFKEQ. V was shortened by 3 bases and J by 7 bases, with 22 bases between the two germline ends. Written as DNA, the CDR3 is TGTGCCAGCAGCCAGGCCTCTGTGGGAGGAGGAGGGAACATTCAGTACTTC. Residues: CASSQASVGGGGNIQYF.

CDR3 in DNA: TGTGCCAGCACGGGAGGGGTAGAGCTGTTTTTT. Translation: CASTGGVELFF. The chain combines TRBV27 with TRBJ2-2, with TRBD2 matching over 8 bases. The CDR3 is 11 residues long. With V trimmed by 7 bases and J by 11 bases, 3 bases remained unmatched. Germline loops: CDR1 MNHEY, CDR2 SMNVEV (reference sequence).